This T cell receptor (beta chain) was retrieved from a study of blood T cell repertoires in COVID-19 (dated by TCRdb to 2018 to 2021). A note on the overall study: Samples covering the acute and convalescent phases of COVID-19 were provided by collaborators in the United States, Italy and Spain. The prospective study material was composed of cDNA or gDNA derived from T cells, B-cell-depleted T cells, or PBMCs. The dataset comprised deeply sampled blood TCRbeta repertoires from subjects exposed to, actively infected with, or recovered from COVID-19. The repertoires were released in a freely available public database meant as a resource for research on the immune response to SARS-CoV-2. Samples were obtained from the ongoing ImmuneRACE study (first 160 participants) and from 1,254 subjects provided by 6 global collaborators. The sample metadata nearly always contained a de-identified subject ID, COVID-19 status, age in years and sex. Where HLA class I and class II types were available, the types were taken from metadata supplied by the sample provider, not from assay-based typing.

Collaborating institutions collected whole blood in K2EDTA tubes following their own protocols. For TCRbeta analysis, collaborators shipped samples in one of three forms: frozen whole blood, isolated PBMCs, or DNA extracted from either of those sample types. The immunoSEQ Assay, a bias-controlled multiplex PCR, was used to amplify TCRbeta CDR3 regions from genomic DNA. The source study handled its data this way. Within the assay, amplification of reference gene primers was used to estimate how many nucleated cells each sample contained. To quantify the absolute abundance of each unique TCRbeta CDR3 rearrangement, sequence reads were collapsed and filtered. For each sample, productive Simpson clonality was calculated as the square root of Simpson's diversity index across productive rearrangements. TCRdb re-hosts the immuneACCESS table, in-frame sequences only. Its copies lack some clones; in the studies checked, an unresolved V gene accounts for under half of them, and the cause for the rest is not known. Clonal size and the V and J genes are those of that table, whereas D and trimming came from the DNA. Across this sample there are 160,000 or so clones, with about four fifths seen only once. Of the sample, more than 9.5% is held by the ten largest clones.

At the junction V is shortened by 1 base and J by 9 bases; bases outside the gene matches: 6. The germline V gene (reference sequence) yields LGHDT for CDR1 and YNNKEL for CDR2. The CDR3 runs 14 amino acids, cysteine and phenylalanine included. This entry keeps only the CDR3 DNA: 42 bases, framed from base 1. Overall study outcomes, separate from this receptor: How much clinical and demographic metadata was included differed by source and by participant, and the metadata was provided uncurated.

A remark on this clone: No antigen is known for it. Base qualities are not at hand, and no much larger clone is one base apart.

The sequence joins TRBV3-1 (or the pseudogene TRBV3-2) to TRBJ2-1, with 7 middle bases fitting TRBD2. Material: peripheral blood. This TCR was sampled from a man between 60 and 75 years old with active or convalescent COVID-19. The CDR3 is CASSQGTGGTEQFF. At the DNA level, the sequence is TGTGCCAGCAGCCAAGGCACCGGGGGGACTGAGCAGTTCTTC.